Shown below are 26 T cell receptor beta chains from a single sample sequenced in a study of shared clonotypes between healthy human individuals. Measured with immunoSEQ multiplex PCR; TCRdb has only the in-frame clones, and not every one. This table has more than 2 million clones, 85% to 95% appearing once. The sequenced sample consisted of naive CD4+ T cells sorted from blood. Subset described: CD45RA+ positively selected. Receptors were obtained from a man aged 18 to 29 in good health.

Details on this clone: This sample also contains other DNA sequences that code for the same CDR3. The genes are TRBV18 and TRBJ2-7, with D uncertain. Looked up from germline, CDR1 is KGHSH and CDR2 is LQKENI. The CDR3 spans 13 residues. V lost 0 bases and J 4 bases, leaving 7 bases between the germline ends. The DNA of the CDR3 is TGTGCCAGCTCACCACCTTCGGTGTACGAGCAGTACTTC. Translating it yields CASSPPSVYEQYF.

V and J are TRBV7-9 and TRBJ2-1, with D hard to call. Germline V gene sequence: CDR1 SEHNR, CDR2 FQNEAQ (reference sequence). V lost 3 bases and J lost 8, with 17 bases in between. There are 15 residues in the CDR3. CDR3 region: CASSLPRALGDEQFF. The DNA for the CDR3 is TGTGCCAGCAGCTTGCCACGCGCCCTGGGTGATGAGCAGTTCTTC.

Concerning this clone itself: One junction end disagrees with the germline gene, perhaps due to a read error. The V and J genes are TRBV6-4 and TRBJ2-1; 8 nucleotides line up with TRBD2. Germline V gene sequence: CDR1 MRHNA, CDR2 SNTAGT. The CDR3 runs to 13 residues. The CDR3 is CASSESGSGEQFF. CDR3 DNA sequence: TGTGCCAGTAGTGAGAGCGGGAGTGGGGAGCAGTTCTTC.

J is TRBJ2-3 and V is TRBV7-8; 9 nucleotides agree with TRBD2. The length of the CDR3 is 15 residues. CDR1 is SGHVS, CDR2 FQNEAQ, per germline. The V gene end was trimmed by 3 bases and the J gene end by 1 base; junction bases not matched to a gene: 2. The chain's CDR3 is CASSFIAGGTDTQYF. CDR3 DNA sequence: TGTGCCAGCAGCTTCATAGCGGGGGGCACAGATACGCAGTATTTT.

The V gene is TRBV19, the J gene TRBJ1-2; D not resolved. Germline CDR1 is LNHDA and CDR2 is SQIVND (reference sequence). CDR3 size: 10 residues. V lost 11 bases and J 8 bases, leaving 12 bases between the germline ends. The CDR3 region has the DNA TGTGCCCCGAGCGGGGAAGGCTACACCTTC. Translated, it gives CAPSGEGYTF.

Concerning this clone itself: Other DNA sequences from this sample encode an identical CDR3 as well. The chain couples TRBV6-5 to TRBJ2-7; D not resolved. Trimming stripped 0 bases from V and 7 bases from J, with 10 bases between. CDR3 size: 13 residues. Germline V gene lookup returns CDR1 MNHEY and CDR2 SVGAGI. The CDR3 nucleotides read TGTGCCAGCAGTTACTCGACCCTAGGAGAGCAGTACTTC. Translation: CASSYSTLGEQYF.

This clone was recorded only once. The V and J genes are TRBV2 and TRBJ2-2; no reliable D call. This CDR3 is built from 13 residues. Germline V gives CDR1 SNHLY, CDR2 FYNNEI. V lost 8 bases, J lost 3 bases, and 10 bases lay in between. CDR3 sequence (DNA): TGTGCCAGCGGTCGTACTGACACCGGGGAGCTGTTTTTT. Its protein product is CASGRTDTGELFF.

The rearrangement joins TRBV19 to TRBJ2-1; D is uncertain. The CDR3 consists of 14 residues. The V end was cut by 0 bases, the J end by 10 bases, with 13 bases between. The germline V gene has CDR1 LNHDA and CDR2 SQIVND (reference sequence). The CDR3 region is CASSIDAVSREQFF. CDR3 nucleotides: TGTGCCAGTAGTATAGATGCGGTATCGAGGGAGCAGTTCTTC. Full variable domain (remainder filled in from reference TRBV19 and TRBJ2-1): DGGITQSPKYLFRKEGQNVTLSCEQNLNHDAMYWYRQDPGQGLRLIYYSQIVNDFQKGDIAEGYSVSREKKESFPLTVTSAQKNPTAFYLCASSIDAVSREQFFGPGTRLTVL.

The chain links TRBV5-6 to TRBJ2-7, with 7 bases that match TRBD1. The CDR3 consists of 13 residues. The V and J ends lost 1 base and 7 bases, in that order; junction bases with no gene match: 5. Germline V gives CDR1 SGHDT, CDR2 YYEEEE. The CDR3 loop reads CASSLRYRGEQYF. For the CDR3, the DNA is TGTGCCAGCAGCTTGCGGTACAGGGGTGAGCAGTACTTC. The whole variable domain, filled in from reference TRBV5-6 and TRBJ2-7, reads DAGVTQSPTHLIKTRGQQVTLRCSPKSGHDTVSWYQQALGQGPQFIFQYYEEEERQRGNFPDRFSGHQFPNYSSELNVNALLLGDSALYLCASSLRYRGEQYFGPGTRLTVT.

This clone was seen only once. This chain uses TRBV6-5 with TRBJ2-7; weak D call: TRBD1 (6 bases). Trimming pared 5 bases from V and 8 bases from J, leaving 16 bases between. This CDR3 has 13 amino acids. Germline CDR1 is MNHEY and CDR2 is SVGAGI. This CDR3 is CASSRDTQTQQYF. The CDR3 DNA reads as TGTGCCAGCAGTCGGGACACCCAAACCCAGCAGTACTTC.

This chain joins TRBV6-1 and TRBJ2-7, with D possibly called TRBD1 or TRBD2 (5 bases each). The germline gives CDR1 MNHNS, CDR2 SASEGT. Between the trimmed V and J ends, which lost 4 bases and 5 bases, there was a span of 12 bases. CDR3 length: 13 residues. The CDR3 protein is CASSVTWDHEQYF. DNA for the CDR3: TGTGCCAGCAGTGTTACCTGGGACCACGAGCAGTACTTC.

Concerning this clone: The identical CDR3 is also encoded by other nucleotide sequences in the sample. V gene TRBV18 combines with J gene TRBJ1-2; the D gene is possibly TRBD1 (6 bases). Trimming took 2 bases from V and 5 from J, leaving 12 bases between them. The CDR3 is 14 amino acids. CDR1 and CDR2 (germline): KGHSH, LQKENI. The CDR3 reads CASSPGSQGYGYTF. Written as DNA, the CDR3 is TGTGCCAGCTCACCAGGATCCCAGGGGTATGGCTACACCTTC.

The chain joins TRBV18 to TRBJ2-2; no clear D. Germline CDR1 KGHSH, CDR2 LQKENI. The CDR3 has 15 amino acids. The germline V and J ends were trimmed by 3 bases and 1 base, with 9 bases remaining between them. In nucleotides, the CDR3 is TGTGCCAGCTCACCCCCTACCAGGAACACCGGGGAGCTGTTTTTT. It codes for CASSPPTRNTGELFF.

The chain carries TRBV28 and TRBJ1-5, with 7 bases lining up with TRBD1. This CDR3 is built from 15 residues. The germline V gene has CDR1 MDHEN and CDR2 SYDVKM. V lost 3 bases to trimming and J lost 7 bases; unmatched junction nucleotides: 9. The CDR3 loop reads CASSFRDREGQPQHF. The DNA of the CDR3 is TGTGCCAGCAGTTTCCGTGACAGGGAAGGCCAGCCCCAGCATTTT.

This chain joins TRBV10-3 and TRBJ2-7; D possibly matches TRBD1 or TRBD2 (6 bases each). The V gene's germline CDR1 is ENHRY and CDR2 SYGVKD. This CDR3 has 13 amino acids. V gave up 6 bases and J gave up 4 bases, with 13 bases separating them. CDR3 in amino acids: CAIRRGAPYEQYF. In DNA form, the CDR3 reads TGTGCCATCAGGAGGGGGGCCCCTTACGAGCAGTACTTC.

J is TRBJ2-5 and V is TRBV7-9; no definite D call. CDR1 is SEHNR, CDR2 FQNEAQ, per germline (reference sequence). The germline V and J ends were trimmed by 5 bases and 0 bases, with 10 bases remaining between them. The CDR3 has 14 amino acids. CDR3 nucleotide sequence: TGTGCCAGCAGCCCCGTGGGCTACCAAGAGACCCAGTACTTC. It is translated as CASSPVGYQETQYF. Drawing the rest from reference TRBV7-9 and TRBJ2-5, the complete variable domain is DTGVSQNPRHKITKRGQNVTFRCDPISEHNRLYWYRQTLGQGPEFLTYFQNEAQLEKSRLLSDRFSAERPKGSFSTLEIQRTEQGDSAMYLCASSPVGYQETQYFGPGTRLLVL.

V gene TRBV28 combines with J gene TRBJ2-3; D not certain. Trimming pared 3 bases from V and 2 bases from J, leaving 6 bases between. The germline V gene encodes CDR1 MDHEN and CDR2 SYDVKM. The CDR3 totals 13 residues. The DNA for the CDR3 is TGTGCCAGCAGTTTTGGCCTCACAGATACGCAGTATTTT. This encodes CASSFGLTDTQYF.

The V gene is TRBV6-1, the J gene TRBJ2-2; the D gene is possibly TRBD1 (5 bases). Germline V gene sequence: CDR1 MNHNS, CDR2 SASEGT. This CDR3 is built from 14 residues. Trimming shortened V by 8 bases and J by 1 base, and 11 bases separated the two germline ends. DNA for the CDR3: TGTGCCAGCGGGGAAACAGGGAACACCGGGGAGCTGTTTTTT. It specifies CASGETGNTGELFF.

This sequence joins TRBV7-2 and TRBJ2-3; perhaps TRBD2 as D (7 bases). The CDR3 totals 15 residues. V gave up 1 base and J gave up 4 bases, with 12 bases separating them. Per germline, CDR1 SGHTA and CDR2 FQGNSA. The CDR3 bases are TGTGCCAGCAGCTTAGTAGGGGGGGGGCCAGATACGCAGTATTTT. Its protein product is CASSLVGGGPDTQYF.

The rearrangement links TRBV2 to TRBJ1-5, with D uncertain. Trimming shortened V by 6 bases and J by 5 bases, and 17 bases separated the two germline ends. CDR1 is SNHLY and CDR2 is FYNNEI in the germline V gene. CDR3 size: 15 residues. In DNA, the CDR3 is TGTGCCAGCAGGGAATTAGCCGGAGGCCATCAGCCCCAGCATTTT. It yields the protein CASRELAGGHQPQHF.

This clone was recorded once. This rearrangement joins TRBV5-1 to TRBJ2-3; tentatively, D is TRBD1 (6 bases). Germline CDR1 reads SGHRS; CDR2 reads YFSETQ. Trimming shortened V by 7 bases and J by 3 bases, and 12 bases separated the two germline ends. The CDR3 contains 13 residues. The CDR3 DNA is TGCGCCAGCGCTGACACAGGGACAGATACGCAGTATTTT. Its protein is CASADTGTDTQYF. Full variable domain (rest looked up from reference TRBV5-1 and TRBJ2-3): KAGVTQTPRYLIKTRGQQVTLSCSPISGHRSVSWYQQTPGQGLQFLFEYFSETQRNKGNFPGRFSGRQFSNSRSEMNVSTLELGDSALYLCASADTGTDTQYFGPGTRLTVL.

The V call is TRBV27, the J call TRBJ2-7; 14 bases align to TRBD2. V gave up 8 bases and J gave up 7 bases; unmatched junction bases: 10. Per germline, CDR1 MNHEY and CDR2 SMNVEV (reference sequence). This CDR3 spans 15 amino acids. The CDR3 DNA follows: TGTGCCAGCCGGGGGGGGACTAGCGGGAGTTGGGAGCAGTACTTC. It codes for CASRGGTSGSWEQYF.

To note about this clone: Other DNA variants within this sample encode the same CDR3. V gene TRBV5-1 combines with J gene TRBJ1-4; D gene unclear. CDR3 length: 14 residues. The germline gives CDR1 SGHRS, CDR2 YFSETQ. Trimming pared 0 bases from V and 5 bases from J, leaving 8 bases between. CDR3: CASSLEGTNEKLFF. CDR3 DNA: TGCGCCAGCAGCTTGGAGGGCACGAATGAAAAACTGTTTTTT. The full variable domain, with the rest looked up from reference TRBV5-1 and TRBJ1-4, is KAGVTQTPRYLIKTRGQQVTLSCSPISGHRSVSWYQQTPGQGLQFLFEYFSETQRNKGNFPGRFSGRQFSNSRSEMNVSTLELGDSALYLCASSLEGTNEKLFFGSGTQLSVL.

The rearrangement joins TRBV18 to TRBJ2-1; D may correspond to TRBD1 or TRBD2 (7 bases each). Trimming took off 1 base at V and 5 bases at J, with 12 bases between the two ends. The V gene's germline CDR1 is KGHSH and CDR2 LQKENI. The CDR3 totals 15 residues. For the CDR3, the DNA is TGTGCCAGCTCACCACAGGGGGCGGGGGACAATGAGCAGTTCTTC. Translated, it gives CASSPQGAGDNEQFF.

The chain uses TRBV5-4 and TRBJ1-5, with D unresolved. The germline V gene encodes CDR1 SGHNT and CDR2 YYREEE (reference sequence). This CDR3 comprises 13 residues. Trimming took off 4 bases at V and 6 bases at J, with 11 bases between the two ends. The CDR3 DNA sequence: TGTGCCAGCAGCCCGGACGGAGGTCAGCCCCAGCATTTT. It specifies CASSPDGGQPQHF.

Turning to this clone: Other DNA sequences in this specimen translate into the identical CDR3. The chain links TRBV5-1 to TRBJ2-7; 12 positions agree with TRBD1. The CDR3 covers 15 residues. The junction had 3 bases not matched to a gene; V was cut back by 3 bases and J by 2 bases. Germline CDR1 and CDR2: SGHRS and YFSETQ. CDR3 nucleotide sequence: TGCGCCAGCAGCTGGGGACAGGGGGCCACCTACGAGCAGTACTTC. Translating gives CASSWGQGATYEQYF.